The rows below give T cell receptor beta chains drawn from one sample of a study of T cell responses to AZD1222 COVID-19 vaccine. The table came from immunoSEQ multiplex PCR; TCRdb's copy has only in-frame clones and leaves some out. The table has 150,000 to 200,000 clones, 90% seen once. The material was peripheral blood, obtained 28 days after the second AZD1222 dose. All receptors come from an adult who received the AZD1222 COVID-19 vaccine. The CDR3 runs from the conserved cysteine through the conserved F or W. The D gene is left open where the match is weak. Size is stated for part of the rows, as once, few or many counts, or as a class when the clone is expanded.

D gene | J gene | clone size | V gene | CDR3 protein | CDR3 DNA
NA | TRBJ1-2 | once | TRBV18 | CASSPPQDGRGYTF | TGTGCCAGCTCTCCCCCACAGGATGGACGTGGCTACACCTTC
NA | TRBJ2-1 | NA | TRBV23-1 | CASSQSITGDDNEQFF | TGCGCCAGCAGTCAATCGATAACGGGAGACGACAATGAGCAGTTCTTC
NA | TRBJ1-2 | NA | TRBV20-1 | CSASRNYGYTF | TGCAGTGCTAGCAGGAACTATGGCTACACCTTC
NA | TRBJ1-2 | once | TRBV5-4 | CASSNLKDYGYTF | TGTGCCAGCAGCAACCTCAAGGACTATGGCTACACCTTC
NA | TRBJ2-2 | NA | TRBV6-5 | CASSLHSQGELFF | TGTGCCAGCAGTCTACACTCTCAGGGGGAGCTGTTTTTT
TRBD1 | TRBJ1-5 | NA | TRBV5-4 | CASSPGGTGQPQHF | TGTGCCAGCTCCCCAGGGGGAACCGGGCAGCCCCAGCATTTT
TRBD1 | TRBJ1-5 | NA | TRBV19 | CASSTRDRVGQPQHF | TGTGCCAGTAGTACTCGGGACAGGGTGGGCCAGCCCCAGCATTTT
NA | TRBJ2-1 | NA | TRBV5-5 | CASSFRLAPNEQFF | TGTGCCAGCAGCTTTCGCCTGGCGCCTAATGAGCAGTTCTTC
TRBD1 | TRBJ1-2 | NA | TRBV7-2 | CASSLGRGQEGYTF | TGTGCCAGCAGCTTAGGCAGGGGGCAAGAAGGCTACACCTTC
NA | TRBJ2-7 | NA | TRBV6-6 | CASNMGARESYEQYF | TGTGCCAGCAACATGGGTGCCAGAGAGTCCTACGAGCAGTACTTC
NA | TRBJ2-5 | NA | TRBV5-4 | CASSHIDRKETQYF | TGTGCCAGCAGCCATATCGACAGAAAAGAGACCCAGTACTTC
NA | TRBJ2-6 | NA | TRBV6-5 | CASSYGQLSGANVLTF | TGTGCCAGCAGTTACGGACAGCTCTCTGGGGCCAACGTCCTGACTTTC
NA | TRBJ1-2 | NA | TRBV16 | CASSQRVAGSYGYTF | TGTGCCAGCAGCCAAAGGGTCGCGGGATCCTATGGCTACACCTTC
NA | TRBJ1-2 | NA | TRBV16 | CASSQSRGSLANYGYTF | TGTGCCAGCAGCCAATCGAGAGGGTCCCTAGCTAACTATGGCTACACCTTC
NA | TRBJ1-4 | NA | TRBV6-5 | CASSWFATNEKLFF | TGTGCCAGCAGTTGGTTTGCTACTAATGAAAAACTGTTTTTT
TRBD1 | TRBJ1-1 | once | TRBV5-1 | CASSSAGGYTEAFF | TGCGCCAGCAGCTCCGCAGGGGGGTACACTGAAGCTTTCTTT
NA | TRBJ1-2 | NA | TRBV2 | CASSEASYGYTF | TGTGCCAGCAGTGAAGCTAGCTATGGCTACACCTTC
TRBD1 | TRBJ1-2 | NA | TRBV6-1 | CASRADGQASGYTF | TGTGCCAGCAGAGCTGATGGACAGGCCTCGGGCTACACCTTC
NA | TRBJ2-2 | NA | TRBV5-1 | CASRSGTANTGELFF | TGCGCCAGCAGGTCCGGGACGGCGAACACCGGGGAGCTGTTTTTT
TRBD1 | TRBJ1-2 | NA | TRBV18 | CASSPTRDRQSSYTF | TGTGCCAGCTCACCGACCCGGGACAGGCAGTCTAGCTACACCTTC
NA | TRBJ1-1 | NA | TRBV5-5 | CASSLGILDTEAFF | TGTGCCAGCAGCTTAGGGATCCTGGACACTGAAGCTTTCTTT
NA | TRBJ2-3 | NA | TRBV28 | CASSFVGTDTQYF | TGTGCCAGCAGTTTTGTAGGCACAGATACGCAGTATTTT
TRBD1 | TRBJ1-5 | NA | TRBV15 | CATPGAGGGGNQPQHF | TGTGCCACCCCCGGGGCAGGGGGCGGGGGCAATCAGCCCCAGCATTTT
NA | TRBJ1-6 | NA | TRBV10-1 | CASSETGRNSPLHF | TGCGCCAGCAGTGAGACAGGGAGGAATTCACCCCTCCACTTT
NA | TRBJ2-3 | NA | TRBV5-4 | CASSSPGSTDTQYF | TGTGCCAGCAGCTCCCCAGGTAGCACAGATACGCAGTATTTT
TRBD2 | TRBJ2-1 | NA | TRBV5-4 | CASSERTSGRNEQFF | TGTGCCAGCAGCGAACGGACTAGCGGGCGGAATGAGCAGTTCTTC
NA | TRBJ2-1 | NA | TRBV7-7 | CASSADTGNEQFF | TGTGCCAGCAGCGCAGACACGGGTAATGAGCAGTTCTTC
TRBD1 | TRBJ2-5 | NA | TRBV7-2 | CASSLGHRGRSETQYF | TGTGCCAGCAGCTTAGGACACAGGGGGCGCAGCGAGACCCAGTACTTC
TRBD1 | TRBJ1-6 | NA | TRBV14 | CASSQTRTGGEDSPLHF | TGTGCCAGCAGCCAAACCAGGACAGGGGGTGAGGATTCACCCCTCCACTTT
NA | TRBJ1-4 | NA | TRBV11-1 | CASSPPGAATNEKLFF | TGTGCCAGCAGCCCCCCCGGAGCAGCAACTAATGAAAAACTGTTTTTT
TRBD2 | TRBJ2-2 | NA | TRBV5-1 | CASRPPGLENTGELFF | TGCGCCAGCAGACCTCCGGGACTAGAGAACACCGGGGAGCTGTTTTTT
TRBD1 | TRBJ2-2 | NA | TRBV2 | CASGTGANTGELFF | TGTGCCAGCGGGACAGGGGCAAACACCGGGGAGCTGTTTTTT
NA | TRBJ2-1 | NA | TRBV7-3 | CASSSRGSEPYNEQFF | TGTGCCAGCAGCTCTAGGGGGTCCGAACCCTACAATGAGCAGTTCTTC
TRBD2 | TRBJ2-7 | NA | TRBV28 | CASSSPGTSGGLYEQYF | TGTGCCAGCAGTTCTCCCGGGACTAGCGGGGGGCTCTACGAGCAGTACTTC
NA | TRBJ1-2 | NA | TRBV28 | CASSFKFRGAGGSDYGYTF | TGTGCCAGCAGTTTTAAATTCCGGGGGGCCGGGGGCTCTGACTATGGCTACACCTTC
NA | TRBJ1-1 | NA | TRBV11-2 | CASSLAVGPEAFF | TGTGCCAGCAGCTTAGCGGTAGGTCCTGAAGCTTTCTTT
TRBD1 | TRBJ2-7 | NA | TRBV4-1 | CASSQERTGDYEQYF | TGCGCCAGCAGCCAAGAACGGACAGGGGACTACGAGCAGTACTTC
TRBD2 | TRBJ2-3 | NA | TRBV5-5 | CASSQAGLRTDTQYF | TGTGCCAGCAGCCAAGCGGGACTTCGCACAGATACGCAGTATTTT
NA | TRBJ1-1 | NA | TRBV18 | CASSPSHGNTEAFF | TGTGCCAGCTCACCTTCCCATGGGAACACTGAAGCTTTCTTT
NA | TRBJ2-1 | NA | TRBV4-2 | CASSPGPSDEQFF | TGTGCCAGCAGTCCTGGCCCCTCGGATGAGCAGTTCTTC
NA | TRBJ2-7 | NA | TRBV3-1/TRBV3-2 | CASSPSTGLVVEQYF | TGTGCCAGCAGCCCCTCGACAGGCTTGGTAGTTGAGCAGTACTTC
NA | TRBJ1-2 | NA | TRBV28 | CASSLGGGGMSYGYTF | TGTGCCAGCAGTTTAGGGGGGGGCGGTATGTCCTATGGCTACACCTTC
NA | TRBJ2-5 | NA | TRBV24-1 | CATGLSEETQYF | TGTGCCACCGGACTCTCGGAAGAGACCCAGTACTTC
NA | TRBJ1-4 | NA | TRBV19 | CASSDSPTNEKLFF | TGTGCCAGTAGTGACAGCCCAACTAATGAAAAACTGTTTTTT
TRBD2 | TRBJ2-6 | NA | TRBV2 | CASRATSGPSGANVLTF | TGTGCCAGCAGGGCGACTAGCGGACCGTCAGGAGCCAACGTCCTGACTTTC
NA | TRBJ1-3 | NA | TRBV11-2 | CASSLGAAGNTIYF | TGTGCCAGCAGCTTAGGCGCGGCCGGAAACACCATATATTTT
TRBD1 | TRBJ1-2 | NA | TRBV5-1 | CASGERQGALSSNYGYTF | TGCGCCAGCGGAGAAAGGCAGGGGGCCTTATCATCCAACTATGGCTACACCTTC
NA | TRBJ2-5 | NA | TRBV29-1 | CSVEFQAETQYF | TGCAGCGTTGAGTTCCAGGCCGAGACCCAGTACTTC
NA | TRBJ2-7 | NA | TRBV7-9 | CASSLFENSYEQYF | TGTGCCAGCAGCTTGTTTGAGAACTCCTACGAGCAGTACTTC
TRBD1 | TRBJ1-2 | NA | TRBV3-1/TRBV3-2 | CASSPLGQGVYGYTF | TGTGCCAGCAGCCCTTTAGGACAGGGGGTTTATGGCTACACCTTC
TRBD2 | TRBJ2-3 | NA | TRBV7-2 | CASSLGSSGRAGDTQYF | TGTGCCAGCAGCTTAGGATCTAGCGGGAGGGCCGGAGATACGCAGTATTTT
TRBD1 | TRBJ2-2 | NA | TRBV28 | CASSSPLGTGDTGELFF | TGTGCCAGCAGCTCTCCCCTTGGGACAGGGGACACCGGGGAGCTGTTTTTT
TRBD1 | TRBJ1-5 | once | TRBV27 | CASSPGTGRNSNQPQHF | TGTGCCAGCAGTCCAGGGACAGGAAGAAATAGCAATCAGCCCCAGCATTTT
NA | TRBJ2-7 | once | TRBV6-5 | CASSIQGSLYEQYF | TGTGCCAGCAGTATACAGGGTTCCCTCTACGAGCAGTACTTC
NA | TRBJ2-3 | NA | TRBV7-8 | CASKSSGRADTQYF | TGTGCCAGCAAATCAAGCGGGCGGGCAGATACGCAGTATTTT
NA | TRBJ1-5 | NA | TRBV10-2 | CASTTDGNQPQHF | TGCGCCAGCACTACCGACGGCAATCAGCCCCAGCATTTT
TRBD1 | TRBJ2-1 | NA | TRBV30 | CAWSAPGTGGNEQFF | TGTGCCTGGAGTGCCCCCGGGACAGGGGGGAATGAGCAGTTCTTC
NA | TRBJ2-3 | NA | TRBV7-9 | CASSTRGETDTQYF | TGTGCCAGCAGCACCAGGGGGGAAACAGATACGCAGTATTTT
NA | TRBJ1-4 | NA | TRBV12-3/TRBV12-4 | CASSRWSNEKLFF | TGTGCCAGCAGCCGTTGGTCCAATGAAAAACTGTTTTTT